These 31 T cell receptor beta chains share one sample of origin, sequenced in a study of human T cells and chemical hapten exposure. Stated time point: patch test 1, 2 weeks after DPC sensitization. Treatment noted: therapeutic diphenylcyclopropenone sensitization with weekly scalp DPC. Each CDR3 protein gets one entry after TCRdb re-called the RACE reads with MiXCR. This table holds some 380,000 distinct CDR3 sequences, 4% to 5.5% found once. The sequences come from whole blood, collected in connection with sensitization to the hapten diphenylcyclopropenone (DPC). These receptors all come from a woman between 50 and 59 years old with alopecia areata. Some clones in this sample may be carry-over from other donors' samples.

This clonotype showed up many times. This chain joins TRBV2 and TRBJ2-1; possible D gene TRBD1, 5 bases. The CDR3 extends over 14 amino acids. Germline loops: CDR1 SNHLY, CDR2 FYNNEI. The ends were cut back, 4 bases at V and 7 bases at J, with 14 bases in the middle. The CDR3: CASSGGRPGNEQFF. The CDR3 DNA reads TGTGCCAGCAGTGGGGGCCGGCCCGGGAATGAGCAGTTCTTC.

In its sample, this clonotype was seen many times. V usage is TRBV9 and J usage is TRBJ2-1, with D tentatively TRBD1 (5 bases). CDR1 is SGDLS and CDR2 is YYNGEE in the germline V gene. The germline V and J ends were trimmed by 6 bases and 7 bases, with 11 bases remaining between them. CDR3 length: 12 amino acids. The CDR3 sequence is CASNWGGNEQFF. Here the CDR3 DNA reads TGTGCCAGCAACTGGGGCGGAAATGAGCAGTTCTTC.

This clonotype was observed at least ten times. The chain recombines TRBV5-1 with TRBJ2-3; D is unclear. CDR3 length equals 13 residues. Trimming stripped 1 base from V and 2 bases from J, with 5 bases between. In germline, CDR1 is SGHRS, CDR2 YFSETQ. The CDR3 nucleotides are TGCGCCAGCAGCTTGACAGTCACAGATACGCAGTATTTT. Amino acid sequence: CASSLTVTDTQYF.

This clonotype has a count of ten or more. V and J are TRBV20-1 and TRBJ1-1; D is possibly TRBD1 (5 bases). The germline gives CDR1 DFQATT, CDR2 SNEGSKA (reference sequence). The V end lost 6 bases, the J end lost 4 bases, and 18 bases lay between the germline ends. This CDR3 has 14 residues. CDR3 sequence: CSALRGRATTEAFF. The DNA of the CDR3 is TGCAGTGCGCTTCGGGGCAGGGCGACCACTGAAGCTTTCTTT.

This clonotype has only a few counts. The V call is TRBV12-3 or TRBV12-4, the J call TRBJ2-1, with TRBD1 as a possible D gene (5 bases). The germline V and J ends were trimmed by 4 bases and 8 bases, with 6 bases remaining between them. The length of the CDR3 is 11 residues. The CDR3 region is CASSWGDEQFF. The CDR3 bases are TGTGCCAGCAGTTGGGGCGATGAGCAGTTCTTC.

This clonotype has at least ten counts. This rearrangement joins TRBV3-1 to TRBJ2-1; unclear D gene. The V end lost 0 bases, the J end lost 9 bases, and 15 bases lay between the germline ends. The CDR3 totals 15 residues. Germline assignment: CDR1 LGHDT and CDR2 YNNKEL (reference sequence). CDR3 loop: CASSQDVSGLIEQFF. The CDR3 region has the DNA TGTGCCAGCAGCCAAGATGTGTCAGGCCTTATTGAGCAGTTCTTC.

Only a few counts were recorded for this clonotype. The chain links TRBV20-1 to TRBJ2-7; 11 nucleotides align to TRBD2. CDR3 length: 15 amino acids. Germline lookup yields CDR1 DFQATT and CDR2 SNEGSKA (reference sequence). J was trimmed by 4 bases and V by 1 base; bases with no gene match: 6. The CDR3 loop reads CSARAETSGAYEQYF. The CDR3 DNA is TGCAGTGCTAGAGCCGAGACTAGCGGGGCGTACGAGCAGTACTTC.

This clonotype was seen ten or more times. This sequence joins TRBV12-3 or TRBV12-4 and TRBJ1-5, with 12 bases lining up with TRBD1. The CDR3 runs 16 residues. The V gene end was trimmed by 5 bases and the J gene end by 10 bases; junction bases not matched to a gene: 12. The CDR3 DNA reads as TGTGCCAGCAGTCACGGGACAGGGGGCCTCGGGGAACCCCAGCATTTT. Translating gives CASSHGTGGLGEPQHF.

This clonotype was picked up a small number of times. The chain employs TRBV15 and TRBJ2-7; D gene ambiguous. CDR1 is LNHNV and CDR2 is YYDKDF in the germline V gene (reference sequence). There are 13 residues in the CDR3. V was cut by 0 bases and J by 13 bases, with 16 bases left in between. Here the CDR3 reads CATSRDFSTFPYF. Written as DNA, the CDR3 is TGTGCCACCAGCAGAGATTTCAGTACCTTTCCCTACTTC.

This clonotype appeared many times. V is TRBV6-1 and J is TRBJ2-5; unclear D gene. V was shortened by 3 bases and J by 1 base, with 9 bases between the two germline ends. The V gene's germline CDR1 is MNHNS and CDR2 SASEGT. This CDR3 contains 14 residues. CDR3 loop: CASSDPGFQETQYF. As DNA, the CDR3 is TGTGCCAGCAGTGATCCAGGCTTCCAAGAGACCCAGTACTTC.

The CDR3 DNA reads TGTGCCAGCAGTTGGGATCAACAGGGGCTCCTGAATCAGCCCCAGCATTTT. It yields the protein CASSWDQQGLLNQPQHF. This sequence joins TRBV6-2 or TRBV6-3 and TRBJ1-5; 7 bases are a match to TRBD1. Looked up from germline, CDR1 is MNHEY and CDR2 is SVGEGT. The CDR3 spans 17 residues. V dropped 4 bases and J dropped 4; count of bases not matched to a gene: 13.

The chain carries TRBV12-3 or TRBV12-4 and TRBJ2-1, with D perhaps matching TRBD1 (6 bases). The CDR3 consists of 14 residues. Trimming took 6 bases from V and 4 from J, leaving 13 bases between them. The CDR3 DNA is TGTGCCAGCAGGGAGCCGGGACAATACAATGAGCAGTTCTTC. Encoded protein: CASREPGQYNEQFF.

The V gene is TRBV6-5, the J gene TRBJ2-2; TRBD2 matches 10 bases. CDR1 MNHEY and CDR2 SVGAGI come from the germline V gene. V trimming: 3 bases; J trimming: 0 bases; junction bases outside the gene matches: 7. This CDR3 has 18 residues. CDR3 coding DNA: TGTGCCAGCAGTTATCGTCCGGGACTAGCGACGAACACCGGGGAGCTGTTTTTT. Amino acids: CASSYRPGLATNTGELFF.

The chain recombines TRBV29-1 with TRBJ2-1, with 8 nucleotides matching TRBD2. CDR1 SQVTM and CDR2 ANQGSEA come from the germline V gene. V gave up 3 bases and J gave up 0 bases; unmatched junction bases: 7. The CDR3 has 16 residues. The CDR3 sequence: CSVDSPRGDSYNEQFF. The CDR3 coding sequence is TGCAGCGTTGATTCTCCGCGGGGGGACTCCTACAATGAGCAGTTCTTC.

The chain combines TRBV5-1 with TRBJ2-7, with a possible D match to TRBD2 (6 bases). The CDR3 runs to 16 residues. V gave up 2 bases and J gave up 0 bases, with 15 bases separating them. Germline CDR1 and CDR2: SGHRS and YFSETQ. The CDR3 bases are TGCGCCAGCAGCTTATCGACGGGACTCTACTCCTACGAGCAGTACTTC. Translated: CASSLSTGLYSYEQYF.

This clonotype was detected a few times. V is TRBV12-5 and J is TRBJ2-1; 7 positions agree with TRBD2. Trimming at V came to 0 bases and at J to 0 bases, leaving 17 bases not matched to a gene. CDR1 is LGHNT and CDR2 is FRNRAP in the germline V gene. The CDR3 loop spans 21 amino acids. DNA of the CDR3: TGTGCTAGTGGTTTGGTACCCCCGTGGCTAGCGGACGACAGCTCCTACAATGAGCAGTTCTTC. This sequence encodes CASGLVPPWLADDSSYNEQFF.

This clonotype was recorded many times. CDR3 sequence (DNA): TGTGCCAGCAGCCCCCGGCTCGACAGGGAGGAGAATGGCTACACCTTC. Amino acids: CASSPRLDREENGYTF. V and J are TRBV6-6 and TRBJ1-2; 7 bases map to TRBD1. V lost 6 bases, J lost 6 bases, and 16 bases stayed unmatched. This CDR3 contains 16 residues. In germline, CDR1 is MNHNY, CDR2 SVGAGI (reference sequence).

This clonotype was seen repeatedly, ten times or more. J is TRBJ1-6 and V is TRBV12-3 or TRBV12-4; D uncertain. Deletions cut 3 bases from V and 10 bases from J, with 10 bases between. This CDR3 spans 13 amino acids. The DNA of the CDR3 is TGTGCCAGCAGTTTCCTGAATGGGTCACCCCTCCACTTT. Encoded protein: CASSFLNGSPLHF.

This clonotype was seen ten or more times. This sequence joins TRBV29-1 and TRBJ2-3; the match to TRBD2 covers 11 bases. The CDR3 totals 15 residues. The trim removed 2 bases at V and 5 bases at J, leaving 6 bases unmatched. Germline lookup yields CDR1 SQVTM and CDR2 ANQGSEA. The CDR3: CSVETSGSLRDTQYF. In DNA, the CDR3 is TGCAGCGTTGAAACTAGCGGGAGCCTTCGAGATACGCAGTATTTT.

This clonotype was seen ten or more times. This CDR3 reads CASSLAGTSSNEQFF. DNA for the CDR3: TGTGCCAGCAGTTTAGCGGGGACTAGCTCCAATGAGCAGTTCTTC. V and J are TRBV12-3 or TRBV12-4 and TRBJ2-1; 9 bases match TRBD2. V was clipped by 0 bases and J by 6 bases; unmatched bases: 3. The CDR3 sequence is 15 residues long.

This clonotype was seen more than once but under ten times. The chain uses TRBV18 and TRBJ1-2; D might be TRBD1 (5 bases). With 3 bases removed from V and 4 bases from J, the gap between germline ends came to 21 bases. CDR1 and CDR2 (germline): KGHSH, LQKENI. The CDR3 runs to 17 residues. In DNA form, the CDR3 reads TGTGCCAGCTCACCTGTCACCACAGGCGCCTCCTTCTATGGCTACACCTTC. Translation gives CASSPVTTGASFYGYTF.

This clonotype was observed a handful of times. The chain recombines TRBV30 with TRBJ2-3; D ambiguous. From germline, CDR1 is GTSNPN and CDR2 SVGIG (reference sequence). V was clipped by 7 bases and J by 1 base, with 15 bases between them. The CDR3 extends over 14 amino acids. The CDR3 reads CASGSLGGTDTQYF. CDR3 DNA: TGTGCCTCCGGTAGTCTGGGTGGCACAGATACGCAGTATTTT.

The V call is TRBV7-2, the J call TRBJ2-3; D gene unclear. CDR3 length: 14 residues. Germline CDR1 reads SGHTA; CDR2 reads FQGNSA. Trimming stripped 4 bases from V and 5 bases from J, with 13 bases between. The chain's CDR3 is CASSSGPLGDTQYF. CDR3 DNA: TGTGCCAGCAGCTCCGGGCCCTTGGGAGATACGCAGTATTTT.

This clonotype was seen repeatedly, ten times or more. The chain carries TRBV3-1 and TRBJ1-1; TRBD1 agrees at 8 bases. Looked up from germline, CDR1 is LGHDT and CDR2 is YNNKEL (reference sequence). The V gene end was trimmed by 5 bases and the J gene end by 5 bases; junction bases not matched to a gene: 4. The CDR3 is 13 amino acids. The CDR3 region has the DNA TGTGCCAGCAGCACGAGACAGGGGACTGAAGCTTTCTTT. It translates to CASSTRQGTEAFF.

This clonotype has ten or more counts. The rearrangement joins TRBV7-9 to TRBJ2-1; 10 nucleotides match TRBD2. Germline values: CDR1 SEHNR, CDR2 FQNEAQ (reference sequence). The CDR3 runs 19 residues. Trimming removed 3 bases from V and 5 bases from J; junction bases left unmatched: 16. CDR3 in amino acids: CASSFQGVGLAGEDNEQFF. The CDR3 nucleotides read TGTGCCAGCAGCTTTCAAGGTGTTGGGCTAGCGGGAGAGGACAATGAGCAGTTCTTC.

This clonotype was seen many times. The V gene is TRBV7-9, the J gene TRBJ1-4; possibly TRBD1 for D (6 bases). Germline CDR1 is SEHNR and CDR2 is FQNEAQ (reference sequence). The CDR3 sequence is 16 residues long. Deletions cut 5 bases from V and 9 bases from J, with 22 bases between. The chain's CDR3 is CASSPITRQEGQKLFF. The CDR3 DNA reads TGTGCCAGCAGCCCGATAACCCGACAGGAGGGACAAAAACTGTTTTTT.

This clonotype was counted between two and nine times. The CDR3 DNA is TGTGCCAGCAGCGGGCTGTTGGGGCCGGAGCTGTTTTTT. Encoded protein: CASSGLLGPELFF. The chain links TRBV9 to TRBJ2-2; maybe TRBD1 (5 bases). The CDR3 has 13 amino acids. V gave up 3 bases and J gave up 10 bases, with 13 bases separating them. Germline V gene sequence: CDR1 SGDLS, CDR2 YYNGEE.

In its sample, this clonotype was seen many times. The chain couples TRBV6-5 to TRBJ2-7; D gene ambiguous. CDR3 length: 13 amino acids. The V end was cut by 10 bases, the J end by 4 bases, with 17 bases between. The germline CDR1 and CDR2 sequences are MNHEY and SVGAGI. The CDR3 sequence: CAIGASVGYEQYF. The CDR3 DNA sequence: TGTGCCATCGGAGCGTCAGTAGGATACGAGCAGTACTTC.

There are many counts of this clonotype. The V gene is TRBV5-1, the J gene TRBJ1-2; the D gene is possibly TRBD1 (5 bases). The germline V gene has CDR1 SGHRS and CDR2 YFSETQ. Trimming stripped 2 bases from V and 8 bases from J, with 16 bases between. This CDR3 contains 14 residues. The CDR3 DNA is TGCGCCAGCAGCTTAGGAGACAGAGAATCAGGCTACACCTTC. This codes for CASSLGDRESGYTF.

This clonotype was picked up a small number of times. The genes are TRBV6-5 and TRBJ2-5; D is perhaps TRBD2 (7 bases). The CDR3 is 15 amino acids. Germline CDR1 reads MNHEY; CDR2 reads SVGAGI. The ends were cut back, 6 bases at V and 0 bases at J, with 14 bases in the middle. CDR3: CASRTGGGNQETQYF. CDR3 nucleotides: TGTGCCAGCAGAACCGGCGGGGGCAACCAAGAGACCCAGTACTTC.

This clonotype came up many times. V is TRBV20-1 and J is TRBJ2-3; 10 nucleotides align to TRBD2. The CDR3 runs 15 residues. CDR1 is DFQATT, CDR2 SNEGSKA, per germline (reference sequence). Trimming cost V 4 bases and J 5 bases; bases outside gene matches: 9. The CDR3 spells CSANLAGAPGDTQYF. The CDR3 DNA follows: TGCAGTGCTAACCTAGCGGGAGCCCCCGGAGATACGCAGTATTTT.